One sample yielded the 8 T cell receptor beta chains listed below, sequenced in a study of TET2 disruption in CD19-targeted CAR T cells. The assay was immunoSEQ multiplex PCR, and TCRdb's table has in-frame clones only and misses some. The table counts 20,000 to 30,000 clones; under 2.5% lies in the top ten. The antigens of these receptors remain unknown. Treatment here: autologous CTL019 cells: CD19 CAR with 4-1BB and CD3 zeta domains. Sequencing used CD8- CAR+ T cells sorted from cultured blood T cells, obtained for CD19 CAR T cell therapy. As to subset: CD8-negative CAR-positive T cells from the infusion product. These receptors came from a man between 65 and 85 years old with chronic lymphocytic leukemia.

About this clone: The read halts 3 residues ahead of the CDR3 end, with the missing end drawn from the germline J gene. This chain uses TRBV7-2 with TRBJ1-2; a possible D gene is TRBD1 (5 bases). From germline, CDR1 is SGHTA and CDR2 FQGNSA. The CDR3 spans 15 residues. The part of the CDR3 DNA that was read is TGTGCCAGCAGCACTACGGGGTTTCGGGGGATCGAA. It encodes CASSTTGFRGIE. The full CDR3 is CASSTTGFRGIEYTF.

In regard to this clone: Read coverage stops 3 residues before the CDR3 terminus; the germline J gene supplies the remainder. This chain joins TRBV7-8 and TRBJ2-3, with D possibly matching TRBD1 (5 bases). This CDR3 is 12 amino acids long. Trimming left V 5 bases short and J 6 bases short, with 9 bases between. The germline V gene encodes CDR1 SGHVS and CDR2 FQNEAQ. The CDR3 region is CASSPNRDTQYF. The sequenced CDR3 bases are TGTGCCAGCAGCCCGAACAGGGATACG.

Details on this clone: The read finishes 3 residues shy of the CDR3 end, and the germline J gene is used to complete it. This chain links TRBV20-1 with TRBJ2-7, with 10 bases identical to TRBD2. The junction had 6 bases not matched to a gene; V was cut back by 3 bases and J by 4 bases. There are 14 residues in the CDR3. Germline lookup yields CDR1 DFQATT and CDR2 SNEGSKA (reference sequence). The DNA read from the CDR3 is TGCAGTGCTAGCCCCGGGACTAGCGTTTACGAG. Encoded protein: CSASPGTSVYE. The CDR3 in its entirety is CSASPGTSVYEQYF.

With regard to this clone: With the read ending 3 residues before the CDR3 end, the germline J gene is used to fill in that end. The V call is TRBV5-1, the J call TRBJ2-2; the D is unclear. In germline, CDR1 is SGHRS, CDR2 YFSETQ. CDR3 length: 15 residues. V gave up 0 bases and J gave up 3 bases, with 9 bases separating them. Here the CDR3 reads CASSLDKVDTGELFF. Partial CDR3 DNA: TGCGCCAGCAGCTTGGATAAGGTTGACACCGGGGAG.

Turning to this clone: The CDR3 end falls 3 residues outside the read, so it is completed with the germline J gene. The rearrangement joins TRBV7-9 to TRBJ1-1; TRBD1 aligns across 10 bases. Germline CDR1 and CDR2: SEHNR and FQNEAQ (reference sequence). CDR3 length: 15 residues. The covered CDR3 bases are TGTGCCAGCAGCTTTGACAGGGGGCTTGAAGAGACA. Translation gives CASSFDRGLEET. The whole CDR3 sequence reads CASSFDRGLEETAFF.

The CDR3: CSAGDTANTEAFF. The sequenced CDR3 bases are TGCAGCGCCGGGGACACCGCGAACACTGAA. J is TRBJ1-1 and V is TRBV29-1; tentative D call: TRBD1 (6 bases). The read finishes 3 residues shy of the CDR3 end, and the germline J gene is used to complete it. V dropped 7 bases and J dropped 1 base, with 13 bases sitting between them. CDR1 SQVTM and CDR2 ANQGSEA come from the germline V gene. CDR3 length: 13 amino acids. Full variable domain (missing parts from reference TRBV29-1 and TRBJ1-1): SAVISQKPSRDICQRGTSLTIQCQVDSQVTMMFWYRQQPGQSLTLIATANQGSEATYESGFVIDKFPISRPNLTFSTLTVSNMSPEDSSIYLCSAGDTANTEAFFGQGTRLTVV.

To note about this clone: The CDR3 end falls 3 residues outside the read, so it is completed with the germline J gene. The chain uses TRBV18 and TRBJ1-1, with 7 bases lining up with TRBD1. This CDR3 has 14 residues. Germline lookup yields CDR1 KGHSH and CDR2 LQKENI. CDR3 bases read: TGTGCCAGCTCACAGGGGGCTATAGGCTACGAG. It encodes CASSQGAIGYE. The whole CDR3 region reads CASSQGAIGYEAFF.

As for this clone: Read sequence stops 3 residues before the CDR3 end, and the germline J gene provides the missing end. This chain joins TRBV29-1 and TRBJ1-1; possible D gene TRBD1, 5 bases. In germline, CDR1 is SQVTM, CDR2 ANQGSEA. The CDR3 runs to 14 residues. Trimming stripped 7 bases from V and 4 bases from J, with 19 bases between. CDR3 sequence reads: CSAPRGGGPTEAFF. The sequenced part of the CDR3 DNA is TGCAGCGCCCCAAGGGGAGGAGGGCCCACTGAA.